Listed below are T cell receptor beta chains from one sample, sequenced in a study of cytomegalovirus exposure and HLA in healthy donors. Profiled with immunoSEQ multiplex PCR; TCRdb holds only in-frame clones, not every one. The repertoire holds 170,000 or so clones, with around 77% as singletons. The sample comprised PBMCs. The receptor set was obtained from a man in his fifties or sixties in good health and CMV-seronegative. The CDR3 runs from the conserved cysteine through the conserved F or W. Each record gives: J gene, D gene, V gene, CDR3 protein. A D gene is named only where the DNA matches it firmly.

J gene: TRBJ2-3
D gene: NA
V gene: TRBV30
CDR3 protein: CAWSLAADTQYF

J gene: TRBJ1-4
D gene: TRBD1
V gene: TRBV5-1
CDR3 protein: CASKGTGGSREKLFF

J gene: TRBJ1-1
D gene: TRBD1
V gene: TRBV2
CDR3 protein: CASSRDSRNPEAFF

J gene: TRBJ2-2
D gene: NA
V gene: TRBV5-1
CDR3 protein: CASSSAWGAGELFF

J gene: TRBJ1-6
D gene: NA
V gene: TRBV6-1
CDR3 protein: CASSTGGNNSPLHF

J gene: TRBJ1-1
D gene: NA
V gene: TRBV7-9
CDR3 protein: CASSLSGYTEAFF

J gene: TRBJ2-5
D gene: TRBD1
V gene: TRBV2
CDR3 protein: CASSFDRLGTGAVQETQYF

J gene: TRBJ2-2
D gene: NA
V gene: TRBV5-4
CDR3 protein: CASSLVGGGGELFF

J gene: TRBJ2-1
D gene: TRBD2
V gene: TRBV29-1
CDR3 protein: CSVDTTSGSYNEQFF

J gene: TRBJ1-2
D gene: NA
V gene: TRBV29-1
CDR3 protein: CSVDGGRIYGYPF

J gene: TRBJ1-5
D gene: NA
V gene: TRBV10-3
CDR3 protein: CAISESSHSNQPQHF

J gene: TRBJ2-6
D gene: NA
V gene: TRBV14
CDR3 protein: CASSQGRGRGANVLTF

J gene: TRBJ2-2
D gene: NA
V gene: TRBV30
CDR3 protein: CAENRVLTGELFF

J gene: TRBJ1-5
D gene: NA
V gene: TRBV6-1
CDR3 protein: CASSEAGGNQPQHF

J gene: TRBJ2-7
D gene: TRBD2
V gene: TRBV11-1
CDR3 protein: CASSLAGLASSYEQYF

J gene: TRBJ1-5
D gene: NA
V gene: TRBV5-1
CDR3 protein: CASSRKQPQNF

J gene: TRBJ2-7
D gene: NA
V gene: TRBV19
CDR3 protein: CASSIGRGSYEQYF

J gene: TRBJ1-1
D gene: NA
V gene: TRBV6-1
CDR3 protein: CASSVYRANTEAFF

J gene: TRBJ2-7
D gene: NA
V gene: TRBV2
CDR3 protein: CASTNPPGHPEQYF

J gene: TRBJ2-7
D gene: TRBD1
V gene: TRBV5-6
CDR3 protein: CASSNRDRPHYEQYF

J gene: TRBJ1-1
D gene: NA
V gene: TRBV18
CDR3 protein: CASSPPGGYTEAFF

J gene: TRBJ2-5
D gene: NA
V gene: TRBV7-7
CDR3 protein: CASSSQLRETQYF

J gene: TRBJ2-7
D gene: TRBD1
V gene: TRBV10-3
CDR3 protein: CAISLGQGLYYEQYF

J gene: TRBJ2-7
D gene: NA
V gene: TRBV6-5
CDR3 protein: CASSTPYEQYF

J gene: TRBJ2-1
D gene: NA
V gene: TRBV5-4
CDR3 protein: CASSQFRGNEQFF

J gene: TRBJ1-4
D gene: TRBD1
V gene: TRBV2
CDR3 protein: CASSRDRVEKLFF

J gene: TRBJ2-1
D gene: NA
V gene: TRBV7-7
CDR3 protein: CASSFGQGGFEQFF

J gene: TRBJ1-1
D gene: NA
V gene: TRBV10-2
CDR3 protein: CASSEAGFTEAFF

J gene: TRBJ1-2
D gene: NA
V gene: TRBV30
CDR3 protein: CAWRSPGNYGYTF

J gene: TRBJ2-5
D gene: TRBD1
V gene: TRBV10-2
CDR3 protein: CASSESITRGRLLQTQYF

J gene: TRBJ2-1
D gene: TRBD2
V gene: TRBV25-1
CDR3 protein: CASSQLAGVDNEQFF

J gene: TRBJ1-1
D gene: TRBD1
V gene: TRBV7-9
CDR3 protein: CASSPRTGKNTEAFF

J gene: TRBJ1-1
D gene: TRBD1
V gene: TRBV5-1
CDR3 protein: CASSFGQGLDEAFF

J gene: TRBJ2-7
D gene: TRBD1
V gene: TRBV7-2
CDR3 protein: CASSLVQGVDYEQYF

J gene: TRBJ1-6
D gene: NA
V gene: TRBV19
CDR3 protein: CASSLEQSSPLHF

J gene: TRBJ2-7
D gene: NA
V gene: TRBV5-1
CDR3 protein: CASSLAQVRGAEQYF

J gene: TRBJ1-3
D gene: TRBD1
V gene: TRBV5-1
CDR3 protein: CASSWNTGGGNTIYF

J gene: TRBJ1-1
D gene: NA
V gene: TRBV6-1
CDR3 protein: CASSEVGGMNTEAFF

J gene: TRBJ2-7
D gene: NA
V gene: TRBV30
CDR3 protein: CACFSSGHSYEQYF

J gene: TRBJ2-1
D gene: NA
V gene: TRBV7-9
CDR3 protein: CASSMSSYNEQFF

J gene: TRBJ2-7
D gene: NA
V gene: TRBV10-3
CDR3 protein: CAISESSEQYF

J gene: TRBJ2-3
D gene: TRBD2
V gene: TRBV5-4
CDR3 protein: CASSLGGLAGTIRTDTQYF

J gene: TRBJ1-4
D gene: NA
V gene: TRBV6-5
CDR3 protein: CASSYQGGESYEKLFF

J gene: TRBJ2-5
D gene: NA
V gene: TRBV5-1
CDR3 protein: CASSLAGESPETQYF